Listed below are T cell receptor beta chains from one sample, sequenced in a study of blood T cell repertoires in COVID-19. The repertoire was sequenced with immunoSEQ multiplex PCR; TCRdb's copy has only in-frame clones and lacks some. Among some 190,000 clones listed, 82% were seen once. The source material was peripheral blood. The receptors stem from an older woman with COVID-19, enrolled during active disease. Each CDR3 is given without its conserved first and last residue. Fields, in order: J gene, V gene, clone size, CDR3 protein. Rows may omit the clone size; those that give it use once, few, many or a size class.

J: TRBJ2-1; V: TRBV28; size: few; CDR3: ATQLGGLEINEQF
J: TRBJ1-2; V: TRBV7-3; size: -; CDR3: ASSRGQGTGDGYT
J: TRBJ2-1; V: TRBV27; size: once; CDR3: ASSFGTKWSYNEQF
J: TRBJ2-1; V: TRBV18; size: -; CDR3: ASSRDRENEQF
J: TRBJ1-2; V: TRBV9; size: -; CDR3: ASSEGDGTEYGYT
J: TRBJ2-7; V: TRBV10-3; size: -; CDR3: AISGSGSGMYEQY
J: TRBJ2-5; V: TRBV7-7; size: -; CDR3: ASSLGLAGETQY
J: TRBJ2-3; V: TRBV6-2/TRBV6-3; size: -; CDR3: ASSYSELLADTQY
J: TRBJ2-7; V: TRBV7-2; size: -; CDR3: ASSFVRGEQY
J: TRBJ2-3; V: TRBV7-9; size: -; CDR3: ASSLGDGGSTDTQY
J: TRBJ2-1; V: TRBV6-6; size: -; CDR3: ASSRPVAGGYNEQF
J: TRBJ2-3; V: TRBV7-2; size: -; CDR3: ASSFRRVPGEDTQY
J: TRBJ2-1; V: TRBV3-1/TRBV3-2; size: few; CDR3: ASSRGGLSSYNEQF
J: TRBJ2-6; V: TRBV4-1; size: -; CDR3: ASSQGQGASGANVLT
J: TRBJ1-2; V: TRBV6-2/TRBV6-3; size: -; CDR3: ASSPPGSVLNYGYT
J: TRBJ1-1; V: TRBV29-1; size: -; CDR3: SAALNGGNTEAF
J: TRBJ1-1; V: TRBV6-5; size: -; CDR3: ASSRGANTEAF
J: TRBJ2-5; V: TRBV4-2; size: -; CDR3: ASSLGLARGQETQY
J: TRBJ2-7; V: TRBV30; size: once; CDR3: AWSANTLAAYSYEQY
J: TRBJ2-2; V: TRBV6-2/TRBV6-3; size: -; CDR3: ASSYIAGGPEGELF
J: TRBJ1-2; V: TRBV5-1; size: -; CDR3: ASSLEGWENYGYT
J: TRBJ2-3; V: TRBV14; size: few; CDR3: ASSQVTSGTQY
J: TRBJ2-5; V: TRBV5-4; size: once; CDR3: ASSFNRDQETQY
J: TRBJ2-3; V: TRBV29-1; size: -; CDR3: SVEMGAGTDTQY
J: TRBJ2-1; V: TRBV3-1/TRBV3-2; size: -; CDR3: ASSHPLTTGEISYNEQF
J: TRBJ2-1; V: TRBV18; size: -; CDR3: ASSPPGQGYNEQF
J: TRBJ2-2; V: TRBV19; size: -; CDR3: ASKGQGTGELF
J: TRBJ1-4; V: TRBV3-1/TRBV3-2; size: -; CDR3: ASSQGQTNEKLF
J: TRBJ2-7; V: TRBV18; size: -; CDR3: ASSPQAQGGLSYEQY
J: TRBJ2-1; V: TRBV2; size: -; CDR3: ASSSFPPRRSNYNEQF
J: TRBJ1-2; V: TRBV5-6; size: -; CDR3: ASSLEGVDRYT
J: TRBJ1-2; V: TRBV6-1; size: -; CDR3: ASSEEGGYGYT
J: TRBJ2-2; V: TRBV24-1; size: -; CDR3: ATSDLPGGADAGELF